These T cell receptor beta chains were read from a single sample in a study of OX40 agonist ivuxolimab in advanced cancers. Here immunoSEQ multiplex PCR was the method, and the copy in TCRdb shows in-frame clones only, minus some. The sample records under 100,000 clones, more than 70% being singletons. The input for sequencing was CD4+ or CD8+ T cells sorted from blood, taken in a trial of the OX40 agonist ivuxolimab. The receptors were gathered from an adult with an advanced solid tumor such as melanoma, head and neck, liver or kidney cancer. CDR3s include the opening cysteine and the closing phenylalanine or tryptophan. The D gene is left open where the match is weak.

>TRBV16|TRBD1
CASSQPDRGSYTF
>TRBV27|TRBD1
CASSLRTGGNSGNTIYF
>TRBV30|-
CAWSASGDLLNTQYF
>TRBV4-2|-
CASSQDGSPAQETQYF
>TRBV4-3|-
CASSQVHNELSDTQYF
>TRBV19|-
CASSMGLTGNEQYF
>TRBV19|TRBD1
CASRDRVYSNTGELFF
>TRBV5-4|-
CASSLQDGGGRQYF
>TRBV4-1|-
CASSPLYPDQPQHF
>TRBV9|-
CASSPTLAGSGVQEAFF
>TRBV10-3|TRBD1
CAIRKGTGDYEQYF
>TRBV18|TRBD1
CASSPPITGVPGELFF
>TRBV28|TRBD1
CASGRGQGLNTEAFF
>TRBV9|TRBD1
CASSSRDRLGQSEQFF
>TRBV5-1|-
CASSLLGGASYNEQFF
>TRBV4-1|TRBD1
CASSQTGGKPGTGFASPLHF
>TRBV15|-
CATSREPFVGGDYNEQFF
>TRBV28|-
CASSLEGYEQYF
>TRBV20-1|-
CSARRGGEQFF
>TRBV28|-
CASSFRPISGNTIYF
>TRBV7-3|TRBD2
CASSLQGGLAYEQYF
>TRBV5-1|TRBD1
CASSLWGTGTETQYF
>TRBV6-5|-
CASSYDGQGVGGELFF
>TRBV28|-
CASSSQLQPQHF
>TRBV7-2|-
CASSLLHRPDSYEQYF
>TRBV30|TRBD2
CAWRSVGGTHEQYF
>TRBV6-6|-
CASTYLAVTDTQYF
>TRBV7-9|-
CASSLQRGGARTEAFF
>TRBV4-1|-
CASSLTGGPGYTF
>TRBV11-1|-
CASSGYSYEQYF
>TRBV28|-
CASNPRDTGELFF
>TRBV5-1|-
CASSPGLREQFF